This is a list of T cell receptor beta chains from one sample in a study of tumor-infiltrating lymphocytes in localized non-small cell lung cancer. Assay used: immunoSEQ multiplex PCR; TCRdb lists only in-frame clones, some missing. This table has around 8,000 clones, 63% appearing once. Sequencing input: uninvolved lung tissue not adjacent to the tumor. The source of these receptors is a human donor with non-small cell lung cancer. The conserved cysteine and the conserved F or W are not part of the CDR3 here. Not every row has a clone size; where given, it reads once, few, many or a size class.

clone_size j_call v_call cdr3_aa
. TRBJ2-3 TRBV30 AALDTDTQY
. TRBJ1-2 TRBV4-1 ASSVSYGYT
. TRBJ1-6 TRBV19 ASSITWDRNSPLH
few TRBJ1-3 TRBV15 ATSRGAGNTIY
. TRBJ1-5 TRBV27 ASRPRTGDSNQPQH
. TRBJ1-2 TRBV5-1 ASSFGTERGYT
. TRBJ2-5 TRBV5-1 ASSRETQY
. TRBJ1-3 TRBV2 ASSPQGFSGNTIY
. TRBJ1-6 TRBV7-3 ASSQGANSPLH
few TRBJ1-2 TRBV19 ASSISGAGYSWNYGYT
few TRBJ2-1 TRBV2 ASSEVSDEQF
once TRBJ2-7 TRBV4-1 ASSQPGRVKGEQY
. TRBJ1-5 TRBV7-2 ASSTPRGQPQH
. TRBJ1-2 TRBV5-1 ASSWEGTGEGYT
once TRBJ2-7 TRBV6-1 ASSEGGTGVDEQY
. TRBJ1-4 TRBV2 ASKRGGGGEKLF
. TRBJ1-2 TRBV7-8 ASSLGGFGNSYGYT
. TRBJ1-2 TRBV29-1 SVDPGRGGRRGYT
. TRBJ2-2 TRBV5-4 ASSFVVGGELF
. TRBJ1-4 TRBV9 ASSTSSGTGNEKLF
. TRBJ2-3 TRBV5-1 ASSLGRETDTQY
. TRBJ1-5 TRBV7-2 ASSLGTGGMEPQH
. TRBJ2-2 TRBV9 ASSVEISWDAGELF
once TRBJ1-6 TRBV2 ASSLSGVGNSPLH
once TRBJ1-2 TRBV6-6 ASSKEGQGSGYT
. TRBJ2-7 TRBV6-5 ASSYGPGTMGYEQY
. TRBJ2-2 TRBV10-3 AISGAHSNTGELF
. TRBJ2-7 TRBV27 ASSLKGGSYEQY
. TRBJ2-7 TRBV7-9 ASSSRGYEQY
once TRBJ2-7 TRBV2 ASSEAGGLISYEQY
few TRBJ1-2 TRBV6-1 ASNDGQGSHGYT
. TRBJ2-7 TRBV7-6 ASSYPVGQGHYEQY
. TRBJ2-5 TRBV2 ASSRGTIQETQY
large TRBJ2-7 TRBV7-6 ASSPGPNYEQY
few TRBJ1-1 TRBV19 ASSISGKEAF
. TRBJ1-2 TRBV19 ASSIDRAGNNPNYGYT
. TRBJ1-2 TRBV2 ASSDYGYT
. TRBJ1-2 TRBV5-1 ASSLTSGYGYT
medium-sized TRBJ2-7 TRBV2 ASSPALAGPSYEQY
. TRBJ1-5 TRBV30 AWSVGTMNQPQH
. TRBJ1-2 TRBV30 AWSVYQGVGYT
large TRBJ2-3 TRBV30 ARRGQNTDTQY
. TRBJ2-5 TRBV29-1 SVTQGVLETQY
few TRBJ2-5 TRBV7-8 ASSFSKETQY
. TRBJ1-1 TRBV6-1 ASRRGKVTEAF
. TRBJ1-2 TRBV4-1 ASSHRYYGYT
. TRBJ1-2 TRBV20-1 SASGGYGYT
. TRBJ1-5 TRBV5-1 ASSIGTGGNQPQH
. TRBJ2-2 TRBV5-4 ASSSDREITGELF
. TRBJ2-5 TRBV20-1 SVQGEETQY
few TRBJ2-7 TRBV5-1 ASSLAGQPGEQY
. TRBJ1-4 TRBV5-6 ASSLSANEKLF